Listed below are T cell receptor beta chains from one sample, sequenced in a study of T-cell memory formation after mild COVID-19. TCRdb re-called the 5' RACE reads with MiXCR, one entry per CDR3 protein. Seen here are roughly 310,000 distinct CDR3 sequences, about 16% observed once, and the top ten hold about 22%. Sequences were obtained from PBMCs or a T cell subset sorted from them (not recorded which). All receptors derive from a man between 18 and 29 years old who had mild COVID-19 (a few samples of this study predate the infection). Cell type and time point are not known. Each CDR3 is given with its conserved first and last residue. Fields, in order: clone size, D gene, J gene, V gene, CDR3 DNA, CDR3 protein. A D gene is named only where the DNA matches it firmly. Size tells how often a clone was seen (once, few, many) or the class of an expanded clone, and some rows leave it out.

. TRBD2 TRBJ2-1 TRBV5-1 TGCGCCAGCAGCTTGGACAGCGGGAGATACAATGAGCAGTTCTTC CASSLDSGRYNEQFF
. . TRBJ1-4 TRBV30 TGTGCCTGGAGCGACACCGGGGCCCTCGGTGGAAAACTGTTTTTT CAWSDTGALGGKLFF
few . TRBJ2-2 TRBV19 TGTGCCACCGAGGGGAGCTTTTCGAACACCGGGGAGCTGTTTTTT CATEGSFSNTGELFF
few . TRBJ1-4 TRBV4-3 TGCGCCAGCAGCCAAGAAACCCTACGGAATGAAAAACTGTTTTTT CASSQETLRNEKLFF
. TRBD1 TRBJ1-6 TRBV28 TGTGCCAGCAGTTTGACAGGGTCACCCCTCCACTTT CASSLTGSPLHF
many . TRBJ2-3 TRBV5-1 TGCGCCAGCAGCTTCACATTGGATACGCAGTATTTT CASSFTLDTQYF
few . TRBJ2-7 TRBV12-3/TRBV12-4 TGTGCCAGCAGAACGGACTTAACCCACGAGCAGTACTTC CASRTDLTHEQYF
. TRBD2 TRBJ2-2 TRBV7-3 TGTGCCAGCAGCCCGGGGGGGGCAGCCACCGGGGAGCTGTTTTTT CASSPGGAATGELFF
. . TRBJ2-5 TRBV6-6 TGTGCCAGCAGTCTCCGACAACCCAAAGAGACCCAGTACTTC CASSLRQPKETQYF
many . TRBJ1-4 TRBV28 TGTGCCAGCAGTTCCCCCCGGAGGGGGGGCCCTGAAAAACTGTTTTTT CASSSPRRGGPEKLFF
. TRBD1 TRBJ1-2 TRBV3-1 TGTGCCAGCAGTCACACCGGACAGGGGGACTATGGCTACACCTTC CASSHTGQGDYGYTF
. . TRBJ1-6 TRBV4-1 TGCGCCAGCAGCCAAATTGCCGGGTCCGGTTCACCCCTCCACTTT CASSQIAGSGSPLHF
. TRBD1 TRBJ2-2 TRBV9 TGTGCCAGCAGCGACAGTCGGGACAGGCCGAACACCGGGGAGCTGTTTTTT CASSDSRDRPNTGELFF
. . TRBJ1-2 TRBV6-5 TGTGCCAGCAGTTACCGCATCCCCTATGGCTACACCTTC CASSYRIPYGYTF
few . TRBJ1-2 TRBV7-2 TGTGCCAGCAGCTTTGAGTCAGGCCAGGGGGGCTACACCTTC CASSFESGQGGYTF
many . TRBJ2-3 TRBV20-1 TGCAGTGCCAAGCATACCCACTCTAGCACAGATACGCAGTATTTT CSAKHTHSSTDTQYF
few TRBD2 TRBJ2-3 TRBV6-2/TRBV6-3 TGTGCCAGCCTCCCGGCGGGGGTTCCCCCCACAGATACGCAGTATTTT CASLPAGVPPTDTQYF
few . TRBJ1-1 TRBV15 TGTGCCACCAGCAGAGTTGGCACTGAAGCTTTCTTT CATSRVGTEAFF
many . TRBJ2-5 TRBV11-2 TGTGCCAGCAGCTTAGATAATAGGGCCAGGGAAGAGACCCAGTACTTC CASSLDNRAREETQYF
. . TRBJ1-5 TRBV9 TGTGCCAGCAGCGCATCAGGGGATGGTCAGCCCCAGCATTTT CASSASGDGQPQHF
few TRBD1 TRBJ2-4 TRBV7-2 TGTGCCAGCAGCTCGGACAGGGGGCGGACCAAAAACATTCAGTACTTC CASSSDRGRTKNIQYF
. . TRBJ2-7 TRBV4-3 TGCGCCAGCAGCCCTGCACGGGGTGCAATTTACGAGCAGTACTTC CASSPARGAIYEQYF